Below are 12 T cell receptor beta chains sequenced from a single sample in a study of blood T cell repertoires in COVID-19. Profiling relied on immunoSEQ multiplex PCR, and the TCRdb table lists in-frame clones only, not all of them. The profile shows roughly 250,000 clones, approximately 85% of them singletons. The sample taken for sequencing was peripheral blood. The source is a man aged 35 to 55 with acute or convalescent COVID-19.

This rearrangement joins TRBV5-8 to TRBJ2-7; a possible D gene is TRBD1 (6 bases). Germline lookup yields CDR1 SGHTS and CDR2 YDEGEE. V lost 4 bases to trimming and J lost 2 bases, with 13 bases between them. CDR3 length equals 14 residues. CDR3 coding DNA: TGTGCCAGCAGCCCAACAGGGAACCCCTACGAGCAGTACTTC. Residues: CASSPTGNPYEQYF. The full variable domain, its missing parts supplied by reference TRBV5-8 and TRBJ2-7, is EAGVTQSPTHLIKTRGQQATLRCSPISGHTSVYWYQQALGLGLQFLLWYDEGEERNRGNFPPRFSGRQFPNYSSELNVNALELEDSALYLCASSPTGNPYEQYFGPGTRLTVT.

The CDR3 loop is CASSSTDRGVYGYTF. The DNA for the CDR3 is TGTGCCAGCAGCTCAACTGACAGGGGAGTCTATGGCTACACCTTC. The V gene is TRBV5-4, the J gene TRBJ1-2; 8 positions agree with TRBD1. The V segment lost 3 bases and the J segment 4 bases; nucleotides outside the gene matches: 8. Germline V gene data show CDR1 as SGHNT and CDR2 as YYREEE (reference sequence). The CDR3 is 15 amino acids. Together with reference TRBV5-4 and TRBJ1-2, the CDR3 gives the full variable domain: ETGVTQSPTHLIKTRGQQVTLRCSSQSGHNTVSWYQQALGQGPQFIFQYYREEENGRGNFPPRFSGLQFPNYSSELNVNALELDDSALYLCASSSTDRGVYGYTFGSGTRLTVV.

The CDR3 is CSVQNLMNTEAFF. The CDR3 DNA sequence: TGCAGCGTCCAGAATCTCATGAACACTGAAGCTTTCTTT. V gene TRBV29-1 combines with J gene TRBJ1-1; D not resolved. V lost 6 bases and J lost 0, with 11 bases in between. Germline CDR1 reads SQVTM; CDR2 reads ANQGSEA. The CDR3 is made up of 13 amino acids. Filled out from reference TRBV29-1 and TRBJ1-1, the complete variable domain reads SAVISQKPSRDICQRGTSLTIQCQVDSQVTMMFWYRQQPGQSLTLIATANQGSEATYESGFVIDKFPISRPNLTFSTLTVSNMSPEDSSIYLCSVQNLMNTEAFFGQGTRLTVV.

The chain recombines TRBV5-5 with TRBJ1-5, with D maybe TRBD1 (5 bases). The germline V and J ends were trimmed by 4 bases and 3 bases, with 14 bases remaining between them. There are 15 residues in the CDR3. The V gene's germline CDR1 is SGHKS and CDR2 YYEKEE (reference sequence). The chain's CDR3 is CASSIDSQPNQPQHF. CDR3 bases: TGTGCCAGCAGCATAGACAGCCAACCCAATCAGCCCCAGCATTTT. The full variable domain, with the rest looked up from reference TRBV5-5 and TRBJ1-5, is DAGVTQSPTHLIKTRGQQVTLRCSPISGHKSVSWYQQVLGQGPQFIFQYYEKEERGRGNFPDRFSARQFPNYSSELNVNALLLGDSALYLCASSIDSQPNQPQHFGDGTRLSIL.

In this sample, this clone turned up once. V usage is TRBV27 and J usage is TRBJ1-6; no reliable D call. The germline V gene has CDR1 MNHEY and CDR2 SMNVEV (reference sequence). CDR3 size: 16 residues. V lost 6 bases to trimming and J lost 0 bases, with 12 bases between them. The CDR3 protein is CASSLQGSSYNSPLHF. In DNA, the CDR3 is TGTGCCAGCAGCCTCCAAGGGAGCTCCTATAATTCACCCCTCCACTTT.

The chain employs TRBV4-2 and TRBJ1-3; 9 bases are a match to TRBD1. Germline assignment: CDR1 LGHNA and CDR2 YNFKEQ. The CDR3 runs 16 residues. The J segment lost 2 bases and the V segment lost 4 bases, leaving 6 bases of the junction unmatched. CDR3 sequence (DNA): TGTGCCAGCAGCCTGGGACAGGGAGACACTGGAAACACCATATATTTT. Protein product: CASSLGQGDTGNTIYF.

DNA for the CDR3: TGTGCCACCGGTCCGGCAGGGGGGACCGGGGAGCTGTTTTTT. This codes for CATGPAGGTGELFF. The chain couples TRBV24-1 to TRBJ2-2; maybe TRBD1 (7 bases). There are 14 residues in the CDR3. Trimming cost V 9 bases and J 5 bases, with 15 bases left between them. Germline V gene data show CDR1 as KGHDR and CDR2 as SFDVKD.

The rearrangement uses TRBV5-4 and TRBJ1-2; D perhaps matches TRBD1 (6 bases). From germline, CDR1 is SGHNT and CDR2 YYREEE (reference sequence). Trimming left V 4 bases short and J 2 bases short, with 18 bases between. This CDR3 comprises 16 residues. Here the CDR3 DNA reads TGTGCCAGCAGCGACGCCCCGACAGGATGGAACTATGGCTACACCTTC. It codes for CASSDAPTGWNYGYTF.

As concerns this clone: The junction does not match germline at one end; this may be a read error. This chain links TRBV4-3 with TRBJ1-2; D is possibly TRBD1 (6 bases). The CDR3 covers 11 residues. Germline-derived CDR1 and CDR2 are LGHNA and YSLEER. CDR3 coding DNA: TGCGCCAGCAGCCAAGATGGGGACAAACTCTTC. Amino acid sequence: CASSQDGDKLF.

The chain is built from TRBV6-5 and TRBJ1-1; D is possibly TRBD1 (6 bases). The CDR3 totals 13 residues. The V end lost 4 bases, the J end lost 4 bases, and 10 bases lay between the germline ends. The germline V gene has CDR1 MNHEY and CDR2 SVGAGI. This CDR3 is CASSFEGGTEAFF. As DNA, the CDR3 is TGTGCCAGCAGTTTCGAAGGGGGCACTGAAGCTTTCTTT.

In nucleotides, the CDR3 is TGTGCCAGCAACGGGAACTCTGGGGCCAACGTCCTGACTTTC. As protein: CASNGNSGANVLTF. The V and J genes are TRBV5-8 and TRBJ2-6; D may be TRBD2 (5 bases). V was shortened by 6 bases and J by 0 bases, with 7 bases between the two germline ends. The CDR3 spans 14 residues. Germline CDR1 SGHTS, CDR2 YDEGEE.

This chain joins TRBV12-3 or TRBV12-4 and TRBJ1-5; TRBD1 is a possible D gene (6 bases). The CDR3 runs to 13 residues. The V end was cut by 5 bases, the J end by 16 bases, with 21 bases between. CDR3 nucleotide sequence: TGTGCCAGCAGTACAGGGACCGATCAGCCCGGACATTTT. Translated, it gives CASSTGTDQPGHF.